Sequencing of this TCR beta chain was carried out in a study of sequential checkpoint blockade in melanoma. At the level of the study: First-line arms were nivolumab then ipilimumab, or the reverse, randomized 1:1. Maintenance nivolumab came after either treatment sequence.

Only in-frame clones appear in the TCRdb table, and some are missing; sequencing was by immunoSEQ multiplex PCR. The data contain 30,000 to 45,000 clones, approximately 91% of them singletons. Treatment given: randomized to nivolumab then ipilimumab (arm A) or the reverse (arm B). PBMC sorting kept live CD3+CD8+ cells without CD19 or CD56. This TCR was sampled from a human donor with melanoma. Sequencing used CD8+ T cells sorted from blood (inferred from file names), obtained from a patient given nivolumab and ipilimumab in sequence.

CDR3 bases: TGTGCCAGCAGTCCACAGGTTTACTACGAGCAGTACTTC. Translating it yields CASSPQVYYEQYF. This chain joins TRBV27 and TRBJ2-5; tentatively, D is TRBD1 (5 bases). Near its end, the DNA agrees better with TRBJ2-7, so the J call may be wrong. The germline gives CDR1 MNHEY, CDR2 SMNVEV (reference sequence). The CDR3 extends over 13 amino acids.